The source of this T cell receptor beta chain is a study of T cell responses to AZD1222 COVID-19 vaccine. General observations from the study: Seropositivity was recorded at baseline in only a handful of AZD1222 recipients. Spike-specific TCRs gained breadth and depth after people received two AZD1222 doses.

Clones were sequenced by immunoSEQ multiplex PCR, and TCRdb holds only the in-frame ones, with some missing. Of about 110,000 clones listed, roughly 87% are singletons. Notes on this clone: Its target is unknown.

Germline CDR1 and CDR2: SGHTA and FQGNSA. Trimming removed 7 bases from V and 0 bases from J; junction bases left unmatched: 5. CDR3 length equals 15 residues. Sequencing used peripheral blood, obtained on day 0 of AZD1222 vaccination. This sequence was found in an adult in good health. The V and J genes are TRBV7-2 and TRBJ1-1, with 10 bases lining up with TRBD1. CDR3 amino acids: CASTQTGGLNTEAFF. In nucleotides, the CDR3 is TGTGCCAGCACCCAGACAGGGGGCCTGAACACTGAAGCTTTCTTT.